This T cell receptor (beta chain) was captured in a study of T cell repertoires in cytomegalovirus infection. Study-wide results and limits: In two of eight donors, the top clonotype was HLA-C-restricted CMV-specific. CMV carriers having the relevant HLA were flagged by cumulative public TCR beta family frequency.

Germline CDR1 DFQATT, CDR2 SNEGSKA (reference sequence). V shed 3 bases, J shed 3 bases, and the junction held 21 bases outside the gene matches. The CDR3 consists of 19 residues. The sample holds many counts of this clonotype. Antigen: not known. Each CDR3 protein is one row after TCRdb ran MiXCR on the reads. In the table there are 300,000 or so distinct CDR3 sequences, about 9.2% of which are singletons. The receptor's source is a human donor in good health (CMV status not recorded). Some clones in this sample may be carry-over from other donors' samples. The chain has TRBV20-1 and TRBJ1-1; 8 nucleotides match TRBD1. Sequencing was performed on PBMCs. Written as DNA, the CDR3 is TGCAGTGCTAGGGCGGCCGCGCGGACAGGGCGTCTTAGGGACACTGAAGCTTTCTTT. Protein: CSARAAARTGRLRDTEAFF.